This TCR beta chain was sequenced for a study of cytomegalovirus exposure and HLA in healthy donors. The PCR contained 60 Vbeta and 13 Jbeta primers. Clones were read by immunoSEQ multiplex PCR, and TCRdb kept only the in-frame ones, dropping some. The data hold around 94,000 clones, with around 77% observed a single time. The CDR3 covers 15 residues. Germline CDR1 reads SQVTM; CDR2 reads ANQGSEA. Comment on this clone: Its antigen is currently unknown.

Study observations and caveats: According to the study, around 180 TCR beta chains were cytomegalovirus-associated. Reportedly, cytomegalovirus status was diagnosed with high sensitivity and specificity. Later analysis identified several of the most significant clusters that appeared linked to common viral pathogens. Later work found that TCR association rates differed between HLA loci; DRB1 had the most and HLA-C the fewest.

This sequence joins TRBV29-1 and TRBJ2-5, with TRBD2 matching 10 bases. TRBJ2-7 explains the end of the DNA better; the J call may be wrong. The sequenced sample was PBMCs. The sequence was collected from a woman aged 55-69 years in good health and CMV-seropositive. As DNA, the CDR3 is TGCAGCGTTGAGGGGACTAGCGAGGGAGCTTACGAGCAGTACTTC. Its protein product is CSVEGTSEGAYEQYF.